This T cell receptor beta chain was sequenced in a study of beta chain features in type 1 diabetes. Study-wide points: Researchers reported that naive, central memory and Treg TCRB repertoires appeared more similar in patients than in healthy donors. Unsettled here was the matter of whether HLA type influences TCRB rearrangement.

The study reverse transcribed the entire isolated RNA, so it sequenced expressed TCRB transcripts. The average read count of naive, central memory and regulatory T cell samples was about 3.57 million. TCRdb's copy holds only in-frame clones and misses some; the assay was immunoSEQ multiplex PCR. Of about 320,000 clones listed, about 14% are singletons. Blood was drawn once from each donor into heparinised tubes. The draws averaged around 110 mL. This clone came up a few times. Its antigen is still unknown. The specimen was central memory CD4+ T cells from blood. This TCR came from a young man in good health.

The DNA for the CDR3 is TGTGCCATCAGTGTATCCCAGGGGAATGGCTACACCTTC. Translation gives CAISVSQGNGYTF. The J gene is TRBJ1-2, the V gene TRBV10-3; possibly TRBD1 for D (6 bases). CDR1 and CDR2 (germline): ENHRY, SYGVKD. The CDR3 length is 13 residues. V lost 4 bases to trimming and J lost 6 bases, with 12 bases between them.